The rows below give T cell receptor beta chains drawn from one sample of a study of T cell repertoires in cytomegalovirus infection. No antigens are known for them. TCRdb re-called the reads with MiXCR, one entry per CDR3 protein. The sample consists of hundreds of thousands of distinct CDR3 sequences, almost 30% of them appearing once. Source: cultured PBMCs, taken from culture after CMV antigen stimulation. Receptors were obtained from a human donor in good health (CMV status not recorded). Some clones in this sample may be carry-over from other donors' samples. Each CDR3 is given with its conserved first and last residue. The D gene is left open where the match is weak. Only some rows state a clone size, as once, few, many or a class for expanded clones.

TRBJ2-3 | TRBV7-8 | . | TRBD1 | CASSLGQGVDTQYF | TGTGCCAGCAGCTTAGGACAGGGGGTAGATACGCAGTATTTT
TRBJ1-1 | TRBV20-1 | . | . | CSAREAGLYVMNTEAFF | TGCAGTGCTAGAGAAGCCGGGTTATACGTCATGAACACTGAAGCTTTCTTT
TRBJ2-7 | TRBV5-6 | . | . | CASSLARVREQYF | TGTGCCAGCAGCTTAGCCAGGGTGCGTGAGCAGTACTTC
TRBJ2-3 | TRBV13 | . | . | CASSLGLVLGDTQYF | TGTGCCAGCAGCTTAGGCCTCGTCTTGGGGGATACGCAGTATTTT
TRBJ2-7 | TRBV2 | . | . | CASTLAPGAKQYF | TGTGCCAGCACCCTAGCGCCAGGGGCCAAGCAGTACTTC
TRBJ1-1 | TRBV7-9 | few | . | CASSRSVGGSTEAFF | TGTGCCAGCAGCCGATCTGTGGGGGGGAGCACTGAAGCTTTCTTT
TRBJ1-1 | TRBV30 | . | . | CAWSPQAGTEAFF | TGTGCCTGGAGTCCACAGGCTGGCACTGAAGCTTTCTTT
TRBJ1-6 | TRBV27 | few | . | CASSLGTDYNSPLHF | TGTGCCAGCAGCCTCGGGACGGATTATAATTCACCCCTCCACTTT
TRBJ2-7 | TRBV12-3/TRBV12-4 | . | TRBD1 | CASSFGTGTYEQYF | TGTGCCAGCAGTTTCGGGACAGGGACCTACGAGCAGTACTTC
TRBJ2-3 | TRBV20-1 | . | . | CSALPIGTDTQYF | TGCAGTGCCCTTCCCATAGGCACAGATACGCAGTATTTT
TRBJ1-2 | TRBV4-2 | few | TRBD1 | CASSQDQQGAFGYTF | TGTGCCAGCAGCCAAGATCAACAGGGGGCATTTGGCTACACCTTC
TRBJ2-3 | TRBV27 | once | . | CASSPAGRSIDTQYF | TGTGCCAGCAGCCCCGCGGGACGGTCCATAGATACGCAGTATTTT
TRBJ1-5 | TRBV7-2 | many | TRBD1 | CASSLVWDRGRQPQHF | TGTGCCAGCAGCTTAGTCTGGGACAGGGGGCGACAGCCCCAGCATTTT
TRBJ2-6 | TRBV11-2 | . | . | CASSLSRSGANVLTF | TGTGCCAGCAGCCTAAGTCGCTCTGGGGCCAACGTCCTGACTTTC
TRBJ1-5 | TRBV27 | . | . | CASSLSGTRSAYSNQPQHF | TGTGCCAGCAGTTTATCCGGTACAAGGTCGGCGTATAGCAATCAGCCCCAGCATTTT
TRBJ1-1 | TRBV12-3/TRBV12-4 | . | . | CASSLAQGRGEAFF | TGTGCCAGCAGTTTAGCCCAGGGGAGGGGTGAAGCTTTCTTT
TRBJ2-1 | TRBV5-1 | . | . | CASSSEGAPYNEQFF | TGCGCCAGCAGCTCGGAGGGTGCCCCCTACAATGAGCAGTTCTTC
TRBJ1-1 | TRBV4-1 | few | . | CASSPEGWDTTEAFF | TGCGCCAGCAGCCCCGAGGGGTGGGACACCACTGAAGCTTTCTTT
TRBJ1-4 | TRBV6-2/TRBV6-3 | . | TRBD1 | CASSPGQTNEKLFF | TGTGCCAGCAGTCCGGGACAGACTAATGAAAAACTGTTTTTT
TRBJ2-3 | TRBV6-1 | . | TRBD1 | CASRPGQGADTQYF | TGTGCCAGCAGACCCGGACAGGGGGCAGATACGCAGTATTTT
TRBJ1-6 | TRBV10-2 | . | . | CASSESRWISPLHF | TGCGCCAGCAGTGAGTCGAGGTGGATTTCACCCCTCCACTTT
TRBJ2-1 | TRBV9 | few | . | CASSPGGAHNEQFF | TGTGCCAGCAGCCCGGGCGGAGCCCACAATGAGCAGTTCTTC
TRBJ2-1 | TRBV29-1 | few | TRBD2 | CSVEDPGLAGDASEQFF | TGCAGCGTTGAAGATCCGGGACTAGCGGGAGACGCATCCGAGCAGTTCTTC
TRBJ2-7 | TRBV6-1 | . | TRBD2 | CASSRLAGAPDSYEQYF | TGTGCCAGCAGTCGACTAGCGGGAGCTCCGGACTCCTACGAGCAGTACTTC
TRBJ2-6 | TRBV7-3 | many | . | CASSPKGARAPSGANVLTF | TGTGCCAGCAGCCCGAAAGGGGCGAGAGCCCCCTCTGGGGCCAACGTCCTGACTTTC
TRBJ1-5 | TRBV28 | . | . | CATSGGNRHQPQHF | TGTGCCACCTCCGGAGGGAATAGACATCAGCCCCAGCATTTT
TRBJ2-1 | TRBV3-1 | few | . | CASSQGPSRKFF | TGTGCCAGCAGCCAAGGACCTAGCCGAAAGTTCTTC
TRBJ2-1 | TRBV7-9 | once | . | CASSLQRASYNEQFF | TGTGCCAGCAGCTTACAGCGGGCCTCCTACAATGAGCAGTTCTTC
TRBJ2-1 | TRBV20-1 | few | . | CSAKGGLSYNEQFF | TGCAGTGCTAAAGGGGGGCTCTCCTACAATGAGCAGTTCTTC
TRBJ2-5 | TRBV7-8 | few | . | CASSLVGRGEETQYF | TGTGCCAGCAGCTTAGTCGGCAGGGGTGAAGAGACCCAGTACTTC
TRBJ1-1 | TRBV7-9 | . | TRBD1 | CASSLGGQLTEAFF | TGTGCCAGCAGCTTAGGGGGACAGCTCACTGAAGCTTTCTTT
TRBJ1-5 | TRBV2 | . | . | CASSENGNQPQHF | TGTGCCAGCAGTGAAAACGGGAATCAGCCCCAGCATTTT
TRBJ1-5 | TRBV19 | few | TRBD1 | CASSAQGAGGNQPQHF | TGTGCCAGTAGTGCGCAGGGGGCTGGGGGCAATCAGCCCCAGCATTTT
TRBJ1-2 | TRBV7-2 | . | . | CASSSGIGESGYTF | TGTGCCAGCAGCTCGGGGATAGGGGAAAGTGGCTACACCTTC
TRBJ1-1 | TRBV11-2 | many | . | CASSLGGPNTEAFF | TGTGCCAGCAGCTTAGGGGGACCGAACACTGAAGCTTTCTTT
TRBJ1-5 | TRBV10-3 | once | TRBD1 | CAISSGTGGLGYNQPQHF | TGTGCCATCAGTTCCGGGACAGGGGGCCTTGGGTACAATCAGCCCCAGCATTTT
TRBJ2-7 | TRBV6-8 | . | . | CASSHGLF | TGTGCCAGCAGTCACGGACTCTTC
TRBJ1-2 | TRBV5-1 | few | TRBD1 | CASSSGSGQGGYTF | TGCGCCAGCAGCTCCGGGTCAGGACAGGGAGGCTACACCTTC
TRBJ1-1 | TRBV29-1 | few | . | CSVGPGVSTEAFF | TGCAGCGTTGGTCCGGGGGTATCCACTGAAGCTTTCTTT
TRBJ2-3 | TRBV28 | . | . | CASTQTDTQYF | TGTGCCAGCACTCAGACAGATACGCAGTATTTT
TRBJ1-1 | TRBV11-2 | many | . | CASSLDGQRGRVNTEAFF | TGTGCCAGCAGCTTAGACGGACAGAGAGGTAGGGTTAACACTGAAGCTTTCTTT
TRBJ1-5 | TRBV6-1 | many | . | CASSDRTNSNQPQHF | TGTGCCAGCAGTGATAGGACAAATAGCAATCAGCCCCAGCATTTT
TRBJ2-1 | TRBV6-6 | few | . | CASRAPGAKGNEQFF | TGTGCCAGCAGGGCGCCTGGGGCGAAAGGCAATGAGCAGTTCTTC
TRBJ1-6 | TRBV7-9 | . | . | CASSDGGVGSPLHF | TGTGCCAGCAGCGATGGGGGCGTGGGATCACCCCTCCACTTT
TRBJ2-1 | TRBV10-3 | . | TRBD2 | CAISARREGNNEQFF | TGTGCCATCAGTGCTCGGCGGGAGGGAAACAATGAGCAGTTCTTC
TRBJ2-3 | TRBV7-9 | few | TRBD2 | CASRGGNADTQYF | TGTGCCAGCAGGGGGGGGAACGCAGATACGCAGTATTTT
TRBJ2-1 | TRBV28 | few | TRBD2 | CATWTSVYNEQFF | TGTGCCACCTGGACTAGCGTCTACAATGAGCAGTTCTTC
TRBJ2-7 | TRBV27 | . | . | CASSSSTYEQYF | TGTGCCAGCAGTTCCTCCACCTACGAGCAGTACTTC
TRBJ1-2 | TRBV27 | few | TRBD1 | CASSQTPGTVLFGYTF | TGTGCCAGCAGTCAGACTCCGGGGACAGTTCTTTTTGGCTACACCTTC
TRBJ2-1 | TRBV7-2 | many | . | CASSFGRDIQQEQFF | TGTGCCAGCAGCTTCGGCAGGGACATTCAGCAGGAGCAGTTCTTC